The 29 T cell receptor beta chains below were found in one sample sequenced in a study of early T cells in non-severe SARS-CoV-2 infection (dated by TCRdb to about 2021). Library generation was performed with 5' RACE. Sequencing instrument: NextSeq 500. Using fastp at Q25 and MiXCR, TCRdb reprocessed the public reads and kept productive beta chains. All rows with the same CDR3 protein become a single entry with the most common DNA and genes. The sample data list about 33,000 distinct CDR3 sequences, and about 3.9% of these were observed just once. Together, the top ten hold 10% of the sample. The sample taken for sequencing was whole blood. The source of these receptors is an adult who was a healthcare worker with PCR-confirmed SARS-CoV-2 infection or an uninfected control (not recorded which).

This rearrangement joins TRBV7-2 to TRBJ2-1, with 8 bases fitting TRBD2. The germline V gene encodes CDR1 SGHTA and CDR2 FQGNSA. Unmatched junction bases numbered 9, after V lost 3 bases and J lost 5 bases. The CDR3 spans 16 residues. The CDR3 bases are TGTGCCAGCAGCTTCCCGGGACTAGGTAAACACAATGAGCAGTTCTTC. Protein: CASSFPGLGKHNEQFF.

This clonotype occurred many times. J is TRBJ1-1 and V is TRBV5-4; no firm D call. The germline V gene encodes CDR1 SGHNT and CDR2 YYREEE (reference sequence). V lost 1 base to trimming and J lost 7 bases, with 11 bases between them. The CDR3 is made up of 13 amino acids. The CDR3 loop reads CASSLISEYEAFF. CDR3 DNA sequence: TGTGCCAGCAGCTTGATCTCCGAATATGAAGCTTTCTTT.

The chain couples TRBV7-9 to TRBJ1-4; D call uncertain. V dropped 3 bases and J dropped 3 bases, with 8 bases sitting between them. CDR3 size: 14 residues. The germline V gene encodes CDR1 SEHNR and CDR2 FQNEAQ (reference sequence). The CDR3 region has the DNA TGTGCCAGCAGCTTGGGGATAGCTAATGAAAAACTGTTTTTT. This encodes CASSLGIANEKLFF.

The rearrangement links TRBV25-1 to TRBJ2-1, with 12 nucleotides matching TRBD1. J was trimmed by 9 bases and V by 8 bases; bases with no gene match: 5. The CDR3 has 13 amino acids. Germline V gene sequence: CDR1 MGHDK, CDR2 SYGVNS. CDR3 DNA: TGTGCCAGCGGGGGACAGGGGGCGGTTGAGCAGTTCTTC. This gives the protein CASGGQGAVEQFF.

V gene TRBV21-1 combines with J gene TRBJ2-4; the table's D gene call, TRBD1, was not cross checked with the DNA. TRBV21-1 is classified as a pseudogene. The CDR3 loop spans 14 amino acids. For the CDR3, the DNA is TGTGCCAGCAGCAAACCCAGGGTGTGGAACATTCAGTACTTC. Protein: CASSKPRVWNIQYF.

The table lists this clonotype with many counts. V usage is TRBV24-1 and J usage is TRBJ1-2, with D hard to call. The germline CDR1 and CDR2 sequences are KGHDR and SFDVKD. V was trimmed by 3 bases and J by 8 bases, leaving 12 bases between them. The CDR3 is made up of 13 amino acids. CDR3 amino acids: CATSDHWSSGYTF. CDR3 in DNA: TGTGCCACCAGTGATCATTGGTCCAGCGGCTACACCTTC.

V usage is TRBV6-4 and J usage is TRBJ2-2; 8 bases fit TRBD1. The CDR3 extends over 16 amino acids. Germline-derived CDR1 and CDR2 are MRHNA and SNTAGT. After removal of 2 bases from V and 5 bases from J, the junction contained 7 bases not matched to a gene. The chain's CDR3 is CASSDKRQGKTGELFF. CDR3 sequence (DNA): TGTGCCAGCAGTGACAAGAGACAGGGGAAAACCGGGGAGCTGTTTTTT.

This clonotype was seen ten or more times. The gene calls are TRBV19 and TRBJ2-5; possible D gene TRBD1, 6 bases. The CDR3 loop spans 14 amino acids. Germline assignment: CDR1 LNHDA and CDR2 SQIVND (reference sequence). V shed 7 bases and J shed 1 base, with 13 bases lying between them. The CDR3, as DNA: TGTGCCAGTATGGACAGCACCGTCCAAGAGACCCAGTACTTC. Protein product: CASMDSTVQETQYF.

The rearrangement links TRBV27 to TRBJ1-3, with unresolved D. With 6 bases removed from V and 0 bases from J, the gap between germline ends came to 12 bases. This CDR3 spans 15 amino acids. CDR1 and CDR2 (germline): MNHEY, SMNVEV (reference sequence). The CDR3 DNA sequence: TGTGCCAGCAGACTGAACCTAAACTCTGGAAACACCATATATTTT. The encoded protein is CASRLNLNSGNTIYF.

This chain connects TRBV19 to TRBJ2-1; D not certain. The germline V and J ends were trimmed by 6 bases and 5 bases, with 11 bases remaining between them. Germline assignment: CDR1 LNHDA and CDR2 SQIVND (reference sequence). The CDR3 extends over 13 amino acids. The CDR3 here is CASRDDGNNEQFF. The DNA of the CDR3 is TGTGCCAGTAGGGACGACGGAAACAATGAGCAGTTCTTC.

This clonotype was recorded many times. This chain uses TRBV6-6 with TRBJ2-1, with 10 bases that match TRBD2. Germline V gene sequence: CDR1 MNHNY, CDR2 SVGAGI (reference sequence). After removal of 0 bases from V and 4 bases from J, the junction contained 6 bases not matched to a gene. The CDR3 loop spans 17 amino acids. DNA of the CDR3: TGTGCCAGCAGTTACTCAGGGCTAGCGGGAGCATACAATGAGCAGTTCTTC. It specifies CASSYSGLAGAYNEQFF.

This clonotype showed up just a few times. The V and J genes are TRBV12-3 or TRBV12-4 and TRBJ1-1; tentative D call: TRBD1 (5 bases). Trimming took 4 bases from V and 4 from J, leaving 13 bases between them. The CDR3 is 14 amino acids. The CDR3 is CASSYQDTSTEAFF. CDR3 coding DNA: TGTGCCAGCAGTTACCAGGACACCTCCACTGAAGCTTTCTTT.

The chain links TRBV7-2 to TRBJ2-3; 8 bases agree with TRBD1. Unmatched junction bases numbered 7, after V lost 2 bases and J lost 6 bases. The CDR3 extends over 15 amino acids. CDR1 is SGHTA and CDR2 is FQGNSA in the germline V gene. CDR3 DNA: TGTGCCAGCAGCTTAAGTCAGGGGGCGTTTGATACGCAGTATTTT. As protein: CASSLSQGAFDTQYF.

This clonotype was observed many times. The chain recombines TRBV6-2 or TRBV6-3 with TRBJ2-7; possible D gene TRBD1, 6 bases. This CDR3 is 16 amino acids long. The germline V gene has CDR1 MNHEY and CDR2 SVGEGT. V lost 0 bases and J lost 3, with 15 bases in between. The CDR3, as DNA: TGTGCCAGCAGTTACTCGATCCCGGGGACAAACTACGAGCAGTACGTC. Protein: CASSYSIPGTNYEQYV.

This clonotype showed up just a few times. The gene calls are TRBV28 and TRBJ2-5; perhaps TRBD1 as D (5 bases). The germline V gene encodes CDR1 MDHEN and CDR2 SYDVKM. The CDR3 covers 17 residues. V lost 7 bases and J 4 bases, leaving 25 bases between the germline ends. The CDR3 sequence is CASTLGNQGWNGETQYF. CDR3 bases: TGTGCCAGCACCCTAGGAAACCAGGGATGGAACGGAGAGACCCAGTACTTC.

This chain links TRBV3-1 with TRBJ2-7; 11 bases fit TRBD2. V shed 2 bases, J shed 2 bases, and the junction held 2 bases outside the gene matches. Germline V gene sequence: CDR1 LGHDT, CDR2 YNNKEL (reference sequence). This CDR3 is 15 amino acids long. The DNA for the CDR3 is TGTGCCAGCAGCCAACCTAGCGGGAGGACCTACGAGCAGTACTTC. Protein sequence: CASSQPSGRTYEQYF.

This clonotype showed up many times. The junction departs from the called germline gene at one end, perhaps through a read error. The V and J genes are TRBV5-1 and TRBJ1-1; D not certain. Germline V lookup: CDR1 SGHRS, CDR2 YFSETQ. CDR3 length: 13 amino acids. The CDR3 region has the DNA TGCGCCAGCAGGTTGGGTGAGGACGGTGAAGCTTTCTTT. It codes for CASRLGEDGEAFF.

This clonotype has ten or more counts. CDR3 sequence reads: CSARLAGDDRNIQYF. The CDR3 DNA reads as TGCAGTGCTAGACTAGCGGGAGATGATAGAAACATTCAGTACTTC. The rearrangement links TRBV20-1 to TRBJ2-4; 10 bases fit TRBD2. V was pared by 2 bases and J by 6 bases, with 7 bases of the junction left unmatched. Germline assignment: CDR1 DFQATT and CDR2 SNEGSKA (reference sequence). The CDR3 runs 15 residues.

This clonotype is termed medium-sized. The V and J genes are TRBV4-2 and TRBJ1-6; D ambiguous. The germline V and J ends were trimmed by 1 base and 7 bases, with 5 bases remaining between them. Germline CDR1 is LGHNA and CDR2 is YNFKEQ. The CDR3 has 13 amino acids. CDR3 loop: CASSQGKNSPLHF. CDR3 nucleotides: TGTGCCAGCAGCCAAGGGAAGAATTCACCCCTCCACTTT.

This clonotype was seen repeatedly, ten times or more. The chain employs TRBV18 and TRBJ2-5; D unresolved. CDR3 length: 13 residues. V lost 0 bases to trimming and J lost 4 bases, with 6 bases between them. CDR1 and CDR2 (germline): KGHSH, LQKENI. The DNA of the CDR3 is TGTGCCAGCTCACCACCGAGTCTAGAGACCCAGTACTTC. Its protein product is CASSPPSLETQYF. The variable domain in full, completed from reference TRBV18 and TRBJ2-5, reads NAGVMQNPRHLVRRRGQEARLRCSPMKGHSHVYWYRQLPEEGLKFMVYLQKENIIDESGMPKERFSAEFPKEGPSILRIQQVVRGDSAAYFCASSPPSLETQYFGPGTRLLVL.

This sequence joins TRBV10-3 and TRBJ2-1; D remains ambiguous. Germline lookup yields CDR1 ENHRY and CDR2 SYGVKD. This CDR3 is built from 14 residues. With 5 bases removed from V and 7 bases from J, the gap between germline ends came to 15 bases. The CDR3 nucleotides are TGTGCCATCAGTTCCTTCCGATCTGATAATGAGCAGTTCTTC. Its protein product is CAISSFRSDNEQFF.

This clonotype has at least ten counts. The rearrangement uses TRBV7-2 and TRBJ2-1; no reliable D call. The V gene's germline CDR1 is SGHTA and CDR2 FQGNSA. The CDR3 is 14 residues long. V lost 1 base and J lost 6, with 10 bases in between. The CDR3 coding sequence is TGTGCCAGCAGCTTAGTGGGCCGCTCCAATGAGCAGTTCTTC. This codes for CASSLVGRSNEQFF.

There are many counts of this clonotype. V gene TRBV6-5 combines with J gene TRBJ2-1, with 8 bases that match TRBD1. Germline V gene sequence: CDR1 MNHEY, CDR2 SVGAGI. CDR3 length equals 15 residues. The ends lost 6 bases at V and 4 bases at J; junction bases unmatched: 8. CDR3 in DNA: TGTGCCAGCAGCATGACAGGGGACGCATACAATGAGCAGTTCTTC. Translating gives CASSMTGDAYNEQFF.

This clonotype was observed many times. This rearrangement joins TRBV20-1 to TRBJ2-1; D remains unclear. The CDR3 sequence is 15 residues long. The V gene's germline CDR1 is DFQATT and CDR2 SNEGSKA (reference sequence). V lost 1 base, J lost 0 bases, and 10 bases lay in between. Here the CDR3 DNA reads TGCAGTGCTAGAGTAGAGCTAAACTCCTACAATGAGCAGTTCTTC. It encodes CSARVELNSYNEQFF.

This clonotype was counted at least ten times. In DNA form, the CDR3 reads TGTGCCAGCAGTTACGGGGGGAACTCTCGCACCGGGGAGCTGTTTTTT. Translated, it gives CASSYGGNSRTGELFF. The rearrangement links TRBV6-5 to TRBJ2-2, with D perhaps matching TRBD2 (6 bases). V lost 2 bases and J 4 bases, leaving 14 bases between the germline ends. This CDR3 comprises 16 residues. Germline V gene data show CDR1 as MNHEY and CDR2 as SVGAGI.

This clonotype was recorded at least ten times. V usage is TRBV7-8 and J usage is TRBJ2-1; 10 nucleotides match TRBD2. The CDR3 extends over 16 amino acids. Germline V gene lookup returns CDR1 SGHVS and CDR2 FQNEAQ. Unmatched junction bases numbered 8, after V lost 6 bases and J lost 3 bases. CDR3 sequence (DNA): TGTGCCAGCAGGAGACTAGCGGGCCCAATCTACAATGAGCAGTTCTTC. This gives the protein CASRRLAGPIYNEQFF.

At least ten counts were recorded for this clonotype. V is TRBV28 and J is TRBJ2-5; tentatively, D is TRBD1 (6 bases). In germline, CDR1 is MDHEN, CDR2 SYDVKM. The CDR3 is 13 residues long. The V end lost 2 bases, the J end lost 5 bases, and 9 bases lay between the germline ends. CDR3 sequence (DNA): TGTGCCAGCAGTTTACGGGACATCGAGACCCAGTACTTC. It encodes CASSLRDIETQYF.

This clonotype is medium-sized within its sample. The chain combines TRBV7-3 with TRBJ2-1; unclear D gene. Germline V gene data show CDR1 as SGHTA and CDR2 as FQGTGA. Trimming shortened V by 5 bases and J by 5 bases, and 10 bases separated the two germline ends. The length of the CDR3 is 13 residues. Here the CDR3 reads CASSPSPNNEQFF. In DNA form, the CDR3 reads TGTGCCAGCAGCCCTTCCCCAAACAATGAGCAGTTCTTC.

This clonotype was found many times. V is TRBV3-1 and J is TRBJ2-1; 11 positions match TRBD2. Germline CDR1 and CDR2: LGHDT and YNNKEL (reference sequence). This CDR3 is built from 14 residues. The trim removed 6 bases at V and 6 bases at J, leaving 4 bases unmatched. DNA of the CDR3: TGTGCCAGCAGACTAGCGGGAGCCATCAATGAGCAGTTCTTC. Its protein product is CASRLAGAINEQFF.